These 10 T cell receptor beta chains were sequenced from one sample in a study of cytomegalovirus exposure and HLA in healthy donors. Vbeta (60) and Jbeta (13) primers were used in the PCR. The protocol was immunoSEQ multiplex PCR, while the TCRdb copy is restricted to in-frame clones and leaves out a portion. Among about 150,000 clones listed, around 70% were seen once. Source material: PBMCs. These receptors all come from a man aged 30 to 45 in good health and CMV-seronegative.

The CDR3 loop reads CATQSSVHTGELFF. In nucleotides, the CDR3 is TGTGCTACCCAAAGTAGCGTGCACACCGGGGAGCTGTTTTTT. The chain has TRBV2 and TRBJ2-2; a weak D match, TRBD2 (5 bases). The CDR3 has 14 amino acids. Germline values: CDR1 SNHLY, CDR2 FYNNEI.

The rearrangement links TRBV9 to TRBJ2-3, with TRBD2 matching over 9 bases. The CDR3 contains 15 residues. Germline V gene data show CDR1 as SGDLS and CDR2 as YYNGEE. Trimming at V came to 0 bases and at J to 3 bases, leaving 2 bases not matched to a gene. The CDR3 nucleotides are TGTGCCAGCAGCGTAGGGCTAGCGGGAACAGATACGCAGTATTTT. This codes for CASSVGLAGTDTQYF.

CDR3 region: CASSPGLAGDTDTQYF. CDR3 in DNA: TGCGCCAGCAGCCCGGGACTAGCGGGGGACACAGATACGCAGTATTTT. V gene TRBV5-1 combines with J gene TRBJ2-3; 14 bases line up with TRBD2. V lost 4 bases to trimming and J lost 2 bases; unmatched junction nucleotides: 3. Looked up from germline, CDR1 is SGHRS and CDR2 is YFSETQ. The CDR3 consists of 16 residues.

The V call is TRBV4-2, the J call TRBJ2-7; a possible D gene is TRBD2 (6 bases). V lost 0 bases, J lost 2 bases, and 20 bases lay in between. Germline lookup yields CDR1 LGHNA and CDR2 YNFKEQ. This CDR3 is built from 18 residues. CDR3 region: CASSQDLGTRELAYEQYF. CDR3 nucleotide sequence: TGTGCCAGCAGCCAAGATCTAGGGACTCGGGAACTGGCCTACGAGCAGTACTTC.

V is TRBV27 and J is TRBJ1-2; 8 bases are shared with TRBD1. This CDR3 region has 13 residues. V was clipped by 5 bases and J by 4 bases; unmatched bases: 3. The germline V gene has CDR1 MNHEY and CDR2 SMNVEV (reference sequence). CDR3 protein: CASSPDRGYGYTF. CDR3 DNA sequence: TGTGCCAGCAGTCCAGACAGGGGCTATGGCTACACCTTC.

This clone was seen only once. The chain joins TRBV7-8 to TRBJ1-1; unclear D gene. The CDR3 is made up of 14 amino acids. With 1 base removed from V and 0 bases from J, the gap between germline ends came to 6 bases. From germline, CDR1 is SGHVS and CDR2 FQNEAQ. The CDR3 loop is CASSLEGVNTEAFF. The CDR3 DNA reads TGTGCCAGCAGCTTAGAGGGAGTGAACACTGAAGCTTTCTTT.

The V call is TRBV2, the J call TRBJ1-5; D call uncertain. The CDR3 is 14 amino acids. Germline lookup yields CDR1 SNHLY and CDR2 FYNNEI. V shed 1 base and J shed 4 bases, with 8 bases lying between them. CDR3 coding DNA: TGTGCCAGCAGTGAAGGTGTCTCGAATCAGCCCCAGCATTTT. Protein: CASSEGVSNQPQHF.

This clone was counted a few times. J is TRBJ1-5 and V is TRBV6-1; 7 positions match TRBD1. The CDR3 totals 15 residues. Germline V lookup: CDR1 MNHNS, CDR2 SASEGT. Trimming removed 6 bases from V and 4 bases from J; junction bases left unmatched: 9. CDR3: CASRDPTGYNQPQHF. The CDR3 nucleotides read TGTGCCAGCAGGGATCCGACAGGGTATAATCAGCCCCAGCATTTT.

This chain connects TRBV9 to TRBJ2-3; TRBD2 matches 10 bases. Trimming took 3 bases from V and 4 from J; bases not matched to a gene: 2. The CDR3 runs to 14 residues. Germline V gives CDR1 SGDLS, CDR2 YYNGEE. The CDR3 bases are TGTGCCAGCAGCGGTAGCGGGGGGCCAGATACGCAGTATTTT. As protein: CASSGSGGPDTQYF.

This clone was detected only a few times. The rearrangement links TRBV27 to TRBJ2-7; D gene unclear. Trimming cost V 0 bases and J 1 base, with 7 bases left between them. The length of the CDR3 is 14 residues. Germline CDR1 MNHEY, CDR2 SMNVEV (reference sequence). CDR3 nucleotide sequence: TGTGCCAGCAGTTTATCATCACATTCCTACGAGCAGTACTTC. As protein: CASSLSSHSYEQYF.